Listed below are T cell receptor beta chains from one sample, sequenced in a study of T cell clusters in autoimmune cytopenias. From the multiplex PCR reads, TCRdb lists one entry per CDR3 protein and no DNA. In total, the table holds over 550 distinct CDR3 sequences. This same sample was also taken into another study, of T cell repertoires in aging, cancer and after chemotherapy.

The sequencing input was peripheral blood. The receptor set was obtained from a human donor with an autoimmune cytopenia or autoimmune hepatitis (not recorded which). The CDR3 runs from the conserved cysteine through the conserved F or W. Not all rows give a size; the values are once, few, many and, for expanded clones, a class.

size	V	J	CDR3
medium-sized	TRBV19	TRBJ1-1	CASTSQGSTEAFF
large	TRBV29-1	TRBJ1-1	CSVEGSKFLYAEAFF
medium-sized	TRBV27	TRBJ2-2	CASSFPTGELFF
.	TRBV5-1	TRBJ2-3	CASSRSLDTDTQYF
.	TRBV28	TRBJ2-7	CASRAGTQNYEQYF
medium-sized	TRBV18	TRBJ2-7	CASSPPGTGSPYEQYF
.	TRBV2	TRBJ2-1	CASSEKDFDYNEQFF
medium-sized	TRBV10-3	TRBJ2-1	CAISGALTSGSYNEQFF
medium-sized	TRBV7-9	TRBJ1-1	CASSLGSEGSEAFF
medium-sized	TRBV7-6	TRBJ2-5	CASSLGLQALLQETQYF
large	TRBV19	TRBJ1-5	CASSINANQPQHF
medium-sized	TRBV27	TRBJ2-3	CASRTGRVTDTQYF
medium-sized	TRBV20-1	TRBJ1-6	CSASRDNPNSPLHF